The 12 T cell receptor beta chains below were found in one sample sequenced in a study of T cell responses to AZD1222 COVID-19 vaccine. Data came from immunoSEQ multiplex PCR; TCRdb stores just in-frame clones and leaves some out. Among about 54,000 clones listed, 70% to 90% were seen once. The source was peripheral blood, collected 28 days after the second AZD1222 dose. These receptors all stem from an adult who received the AZD1222 COVID-19 vaccine.

The rearrangement joins TRBV29-1 to TRBJ2-7; perhaps D is TRBD1 or TRBD2 (7 bases each). The CDR3 spans 12 residues. The germline V gene has CDR1 SQVTM and CDR2 ANQGSEA. Trimming took 6 bases from V and 5 from J, leaving 14 bases between them. CDR3 in DNA: TGCAGCGTCGACCAGGGGGGGCACGAGCAGTACTTC. It specifies CSVDQGGHEQYF.

V usage is TRBV24-1 and J usage is TRBJ1-5, with 7 positions matching TRBD1. The V and J ends lost 9 bases and 4 bases, in that order; junction bases with no gene match: 5. Germline V gene sequence: CDR1 KGHDR, CDR2 SFDVKD. The CDR3 spans 13 residues. This CDR3 is CATRGTANQPQHF. The CDR3, as DNA: TGTGCCACCCGTGGGACAGCGAATCAGCCCCAGCATTTT.

This rearrangement joins TRBV7-2 to TRBJ2-5; a weak D match, TRBD2 (6 bases). Deletions cut 1 base from V and 3 bases from J, with 9 bases between. Germline V gene lookup returns CDR1 SGHTA and CDR2 FQGNSA. The CDR3 has 14 residues. This CDR3 is CASSLGLGKETQYF. DNA for the CDR3: TGTGCCAGCAGCTTAGGACTAGGGAAAGAGACCCAGTACTTC. Full variable domain (missing parts from reference TRBV7-2 and TRBJ2-5): GAGVSQSPSNKVTEKGKDVELRCDPISGHTALYWYRQSLGQGLEFLIYFQGNSAPDKSGLPSDRFSAERTGGSVSTLTIQRTQQEDSAVYLCASSLGLGKETQYFGPGTRLLVL.

The rearrangement links TRBV6-2 or TRBV6-3 to TRBJ1-1; 9 nucleotides align to TRBD1. Trimming took 6 bases from V and 1 from J; bases not matched to a gene: 3. This CDR3 comprises 14 residues. The germline V gene encodes CDR1 MNHEY and CDR2 SVGEGT. The CDR3 DNA is TGTGCCAGCAGCCCGGACAGGGGGAACACTGAAGCTTTCTTT. It yields the protein CASSPDRGNTEAFF.

The rearrangement links TRBV27 to TRBJ2-7; weak D call: TRBD1 (6 bases). The CDR3 is made up of 14 amino acids. CDR1 and CDR2 (germline): MNHEY, SMNVEV (reference sequence). Trimming pared 0 bases from V and 3 bases from J, leaving 9 bases between. The CDR3 reads CASSLSPQGYEQYF. The CDR3 DNA reads as TGTGCCAGCAGTTTATCACCACAGGGCTACGAGCAGTACTTC.

The chain has TRBV27 and TRBJ2-5, with 8 bases aligning to TRBD1. Germline lookup yields CDR1 MNHEY and CDR2 SMNVEV (reference sequence). The length of the CDR3 is 16 residues. The junction had 14 bases not matched to a gene; V was cut back by 7 bases and J by 4 bases. The CDR3, as DNA: TGTGCCAGCAAATTTGTGGCGACAGGGGCTGCAGAGACCCAGTACTTC. As protein: CASKFVATGAAETQYF.

V usage is TRBV9 and J usage is TRBJ1-1; D is undetermined. The CDR3 covers 14 residues. Germline V CDR1 and CDR2: SGDLS, YYNGEE. V lost 3 bases, J lost 5 bases, and 14 bases lay in between. The CDR3 DNA reads as TGTGCCAGCAGCGCGGGCCACTCGGAGACTGAAGCTTTCTTT. It yields the protein CASSAGHSETEAFF. Full variable domain (remainder filled in from reference TRBV9 and TRBJ1-1): DSGVTQTPKHLITATGQRVTLRCSPRSGDLSVYWYQQSLDQGLQFLIQYYNGEERAKGNILERFSAQQFPDLHSELNLSSLELGDSALYFCASSAGHSETEAFFGQGTRLTVV.

This clone has just one count. The chain combines TRBV4-2 with TRBJ1-1; TRBD1 agrees at 7 bases. This CDR3 contains 16 residues. The germline V gene has CDR1 LGHNA and CDR2 YNFKEQ. With V trimmed by 0 bases and J by 7 bases, 11 bases remained unmatched. The CDR3, as DNA: TGTGCCAGCAGCCAAGACCCAGGGGGGAGGTCGAGTGAAGCTTTCTTT. It yields the protein CASSQDPGGRSSEAFF.

This sequence joins TRBV28 and TRBJ1-2; 8 bases match TRBD1. Germline lookup yields CDR1 MDHEN and CDR2 SYDVKM. This CDR3 is 14 amino acids long. Trimming cost V 3 bases and J 4 bases; bases outside gene matches: 4. The CDR3 loop is CASSFQGAGYGYTF. The DNA of the CDR3 is TGTGCCAGCAGTTTCCAGGGGGCTGGCTATGGCTACACCTTC.

The J gene is TRBJ2-2, the V gene TRBV5-5; 9 bases are shared with TRBD1. The CDR3 has 17 residues. The V gene's germline CDR1 is SGHKS and CDR2 YYEKEE (reference sequence). Trimming at V came to 5 bases and at J to 3 bases, leaving 11 bases not matched to a gene. CDR3 loop: CASSLTGQGSYTGELFF. In nucleotides, the CDR3 is TGTGCCAGCAGTCTGACCGGACAGGGGTCTTACACCGGGGAGCTGTTTTTT.

This clone appeared a single time. The chain has TRBV5-1 and TRBJ2-1; D remains ambiguous. The CDR3 is 12 residues long. Germline values: CDR1 SGHRS, CDR2 YFSETQ. The V gene lost 0 bases and the J gene lost 7 bases, with 5 bases spanning the gap. Written as DNA, the CDR3 is TGCGCCAGCAGCTTGGTTATGAATGAGCAGTTCTTC. Its translation is CASSLVMNEQFF.

V and J are TRBV3-1 (or the pseudogene TRBV3-2) and TRBJ1-4, with 8 nucleotides matching TRBD1. The CDR3 sequence is 16 residues long. Germline V gives CDR1 LGHDT, CDR2 YNNKEL (reference sequence). V dropped 1 base and J dropped 3; count of bases not matched to a gene: 4. CDR3: CASSQVSGQANEKLFF. The CDR3 DNA reads TGTGCCAGCAGCCAAGTTTCGGGACAGGCTAATGAAAAACTGTTTTTT.